The next 24 T cell receptor beta chains were all read from a single sample in a study of blood T cell repertoires in COVID-19. Here immunoSEQ multiplex PCR was the method, and the copy in TCRdb shows in-frame clones only, minus some. The data show about 260,000 clones, with 70% to 90% seen just once and more than 0.55% held by the top ten. The source material was peripheral blood. These receptors were obtained from a human donor in a cohort sampled during active COVID-19.

The chain combines TRBV4-3 with TRBJ2-4; perhaps TRBD1 as D (6 bases). This CDR3 has 18 amino acids. The germline V and J ends were trimmed by 1 base and 3 bases, with 19 bases remaining between them. Germline lookup yields CDR1 LGHNA and CDR2 YSLEER. The CDR3 region is CASSQAGAAGFGKNIQYF. CDR3 DNA sequence: TGCGCCAGCAGCCAAGCAGGGGCTGCGGGTTTCGGCAAAAACATTCAGTACTTC.

The chain couples TRBV27 to TRBJ1-3, with D possibly being TRBD1 (5 bases). Looked up from germline, CDR1 is MNHEY and CDR2 is SMNVEV (reference sequence). The CDR3 totals 13 residues. Trimming removed 8 bases at V and 0 bases at J, with 8 bases between. The CDR3 nucleotides read TGTGCCAGCGCACAGGTCTCTGGAAACACCATATATTTT. Translating gives CASAQVSGNTIYF.

The chain carries TRBV10-2 and TRBJ2-3; a weak D match, TRBD2 (5 bases). Germline lookup yields CDR1 WSHSY and CDR2 SAAADI. V was trimmed by 8 bases and J by 6 bases, leaving 15 bases between them. The CDR3 runs 13 residues. Here the CDR3 DNA reads TGCGCCAGCTCCTCGGCCTGGGAGGATACGCAGTATTTT. It is translated as CASSSAWEDTQYF.

The chain carries TRBV19 and TRBJ1-2; D is possibly TRBD1 (5 bases). Germline V gene data show CDR1 as LNHDA and CDR2 as SQIVND (reference sequence). The CDR3 runs 14 residues. V was trimmed by 4 bases and J by 4 bases, leaving 13 bases between them. The CDR3 loop is CASSTREVTYGYTF. The CDR3 coding sequence is TGTGCCAGTAGTACCAGGGAGGTAACCTATGGCTACACCTTC. Full variable domain (outside the CDR3, taken from reference TRBV19 and TRBJ1-2): DGGITQSPKYLFRKEGQNVTLSCEQNLNHDAMYWYRQDPGQGLRLIYYSQIVNDFQKGDIAEGYSVSREKKESFPLTVTSAQKNPTAFYLCASSTREVTYGYTFGSGTRLTVV.

The chain has TRBV7-8 and TRBJ1-2; D is perhaps TRBD1 (5 bases). Between the trimmed V and J ends, which lost 3 bases and 1 base, there was a span of 9 bases. The germline gives CDR1 SGHVS, CDR2 FQNEAQ. This CDR3 comprises 14 residues. The CDR3 DNA sequence: TGTGCCAGCAGCTTCGGGGGGTTTAACTATGGCTACACCTTC. It encodes CASSFGGFNYGYTF.

This chain connects TRBV9 to TRBJ2-2; 12 bases agree with TRBD2. This CDR3 comprises 18 residues. V lost 4 bases, J lost 0 bases, and 7 bases stayed unmatched. Germline lookup yields CDR1 SGDLS and CDR2 YYNGEE. The CDR3 here is CASSLGLAGSPNTGELFF. The CDR3 coding sequence is TGTGCCAGCAGCTTGGGACTAGCGGGTTCTCCGAACACCGGGGAGCTGTTTTTT.

This clone was detected only a few times. This chain links TRBV5-4 with TRBJ2-3; D gene unclear. This CDR3 spans 14 amino acids. Deletions cut 2 bases from V and 0 bases from J, with 7 bases between. CDR1 and CDR2 (germline): SGHNT, YYREEE (reference sequence). In DNA, the CDR3 is TGTGCCAGCAGCTTTGGCAGGAGCACAGATACGCAGTATTTT. Protein: CASSFGRSTDTQYF. The variable domain in full, with the rest retrieved from reference TRBV5-4 and TRBJ2-3, is ETGVTQSPTHLIKTRGQQVTLRCSSQSGHNTVSWYQQALGQGPQFIFQYYREEENGRGNFPPRFSGLQFPNYSSELNVNALELDDSALYLCASSFGRSTDTQYFGPGTRLTVL.

This chain links TRBV5-6 with TRBJ1-4; TRBD1 might be the D (5 bases). CDR1 and CDR2 (germline): SGHDT, YYEEEE. V dropped 4 bases and J dropped 4 bases, with 14 bases sitting between them. The CDR3 covers 15 residues. The CDR3 loop is CASSPRAGYNEKLFF. The CDR3 DNA sequence: TGTGCCAGCAGCCCCCGCGCAGGGTATAATGAAAAACTGTTTTTT.

Regarding this clone: Its ends do not fully match the called genes, so a read error is possible. This chain joins TRBV4-2 and TRBJ2-2; tentatively, D is TRBD1 (6 bases). CDR1 is LGHNA and CDR2 is YNFKEQ in the germline V gene. The CDR3 has 14 amino acids. The CDR3 loop reads CASSQDDRDTSEIF. The CDR3 DNA follows: TGTGCCAGCAGCCAGGACGACCGGGACACGAGTGAGATTTTT.

This rearrangement joins TRBV25-1 to TRBJ1-1, with D uncertain. The CDR3 length is 15 residues. The germline V gene encodes CDR1 MGHDK and CDR2 SYGVNS. Deletions cut 0 bases from V and 1 base from J, with 9 bases between. CDR3 sequence reads: CASSEYSKKNTEAFF. The CDR3 DNA reads TGTGCCAGCAGTGAATATAGTAAGAAGAACACTGAAGCTTTCTTT.

The V call is TRBV18, the J call TRBJ1-5; 8 positions match TRBD1. Germline V lookup: CDR1 KGHSH, CDR2 LQKENI. Germline trimming cut 5 bases from V and 7 bases from J; bases unmatched to any gene: 25. The CDR3 loop spans 20 amino acids. CDR3 sequence: CASSTTLTAQGAGLLQPQHF. In DNA, the CDR3 is TGTGCCAGCTCAACGACACTAACGGCGCAGGGGGCCGGGTTACTGCAGCCCCAGCATTTT. Complete variable domain (other parts from reference TRBV18 and TRBJ1-5): NAGVMQNPRHLVRRRGQEARLRCSPMKGHSHVYWYRQLPEEGLKFMVYLQKENIIDESGMPKERFSAEFPKEGPSILRIQQVVRGDSAAYFCASSTTLTAQGAGLLQPQHFGDGTRLSIL.

The chain employs TRBV11-2 and TRBJ2-7, with D tentatively TRBD2 (5 bases). Per germline, CDR1 SGHAT and CDR2 FQNNGV. The CDR3 totals 12 residues. V was pared by 4 bases and J by 4 bases, with 8 bases between. The CDR3 DNA is TGTGCCAGCAGCTATTCGGGGTACGAGCAGTACTTC. This translates into CASSYSGYEQYF. The whole variable domain, filled in from reference TRBV11-2 and TRBJ2-7, reads EAGVAQSPRYKIIEKRQSVAFWCNPISGHATLYWYQQILGQGPKLLIQFQNNGVVDDSQLPKDRFSAERLKGVDSTLKIQPAKLEDSAVYLCASSYSGYEQYFGPGTRLTVT.

The chain uses TRBV3-1 (or the pseudogene TRBV3-2) and TRBJ1-3; a possible D gene is TRBD1 (5 bases). V was pared by 0 bases and J by 3 bases, with 12 bases between. Germline CDR1 reads LGHDT; CDR2 reads YNNKEL (reference sequence). The CDR3 is made up of 16 amino acids. The CDR3 sequence is CASSQDTGPFGNTIYF. DNA of the CDR3: TGTGCCAGCAGCCAAGACACAGGACCCTTTGGAAACACCATATATTTT.

The chain links TRBV24-1 to TRBJ2-2; 7 nucleotides match TRBD2. The trim removed 7 bases at V and 6 bases at J, leaving 13 bases unmatched. The CDR3 totals 16 residues. CDR1 is KGHDR and CDR2 is SFDVKD in the germline V gene. The CDR3 loop is CATRSRTSSAAGELFF. The CDR3 DNA follows: TGTGCCACCAGAAGCAGGACTAGTTCAGCAGCCGGGGAGCTGTTTTTT.

This clone occurred once. The rearrangement joins TRBV6-2 or TRBV6-3 to TRBJ2-1; TRBD2 matches 10 bases. The germline V gene encodes CDR1 MNHEY and CDR2 SVGEGT. The CDR3 contains 19 residues. Losses at the gene ends were 1 base for V and 3 bases for J; bases not matched to a gene: 12. CDR3 DNA sequence: TGTGCCAGCAGTTACTTCTGGGGAAGGACTAGCGGCCACTACAATGAGCAGTTCTTC. Its protein product is CASSYFWGRTSGHYNEQFF.

This sequence joins TRBV4-2 and TRBJ1-5; D is perhaps TRBD1 (6 bases). The V gene's germline CDR1 is LGHNA and CDR2 YNFKEQ. V was clipped by 3 bases and J by 4 bases, with 13 bases between them. The CDR3 sequence is 15 residues long. CDR3 sequence reads: CASSQVHQGNQPQHF. The CDR3 DNA is TGTGCCAGCAGCCAGGTCCACCAGGGGAATCAGCCCCAGCATTTT.

The CDR3 is CASSQRDRGEKLFF. The CDR3 DNA is TGTGCCAGCAGCCAACGAGACAGGGGTGAAAAACTGTTTTTT. J is TRBJ1-4 and V is TRBV3-1 (or the pseudogene TRBV3-2), with TRBD1 matching 8 bases. The CDR3 runs to 14 residues. Trimming at V came to 2 bases and at J to 7 bases, leaving 3 bases not matched to a gene. The germline V gene encodes CDR1 LGHDT and CDR2 YNNKEL (reference sequence).

This clone occurred once. This chain uses TRBV4-3 with TRBJ1-2, with a tentative D call TRBD1 (5 bases). V gave up 1 base and J gave up 5 bases, with 14 bases separating them. CDR1 LGHNA and CDR2 YSLEER come from the germline V gene. The CDR3 is 15 residues long. The CDR3 here is CASSQGRGRTYGYTF. The CDR3 DNA is TGCGCCAGCAGCCAAGGCAGAGGGAGGACATATGGCTACACCTTC.

In its sample, this clone was seen once. The chain carries TRBV11-2 and TRBJ2-7, with a possible D match to TRBD2 (7 bases). CDR1 SGHAT and CDR2 FQNNGV come from the germline V gene. V dropped 5 bases and J dropped 4 bases, with 18 bases sitting between them. This CDR3 region has 15 residues. CDR3 in amino acids: CASSPGGGSDYEQYF. The CDR3 DNA reads as TGTGCCAGCAGCCCTGGGGGCGGGAGTGATTACGAGCAGTACTTC.

V gene TRBV27 combines with J gene TRBJ2-5; 7 bases align to TRBD2. The CDR3 sequence is 13 residues long. In germline, CDR1 is MNHEY, CDR2 SMNVEV (reference sequence). With V trimmed by 2 bases and J by 4 bases, 1 base remained unmatched. In DNA, the CDR3 is TGTGCCAGCAGTTTAACGGGGGGAGAGACCCAGTACTTC. Amino acids: CASSLTGGETQYF.

The rearrangement joins TRBV7-2 to TRBJ2-7; 7 nucleotides agree with TRBD1. The V and J ends lost 2 bases and 1 base, in that order; junction bases with no gene match: 5. Per germline, CDR1 SGHTA and CDR2 FQGNSA. The CDR3 consists of 15 residues. The CDR3 DNA sequence: TGTGCCAGCAGCTTAACCGGGACAGTTTCCTACGAGCAGTACTTC. Its translation is CASSLTGTVSYEQYF.

The chain is built from TRBV9 and TRBJ2-1; D is possibly TRBD2 (7 bases). The V end lost 4 bases, the J end lost 7 bases, and 18 bases lay between the germline ends. The CDR3 runs to 15 residues. Germline CDR1 is SGDLS and CDR2 is YYNGEE. The CDR3 is CASSFRDMRGNEQFF. CDR3 in DNA: TGTGCCAGCAGCTTCAGGGACATGCGGGGGAATGAGCAGTTCTTC.

This sequence joins TRBV12-3 or TRBV12-4 and TRBJ1-4; D gene uncertain. There are 13 residues in the CDR3. V was clipped by 4 bases and J by 4 bases, with 7 bases between them. In DNA form, the CDR3 reads TGTGCCAGCAGTTCTACAGTTAATGAAAAACTGTTTTTT. Amino acid sequence: CASSSTVNEKLFF.

The chain couples TRBV3-1 (or the pseudogene TRBV3-2) to TRBJ2-1, with 8 bases that match TRBD2. This CDR3 spans 15 amino acids. Germline loops: CDR1 LGHDT, CDR2 YNNKEL (reference sequence). Germline trimming cut 1 base from V and 12 bases from J; bases unmatched to any gene: 11. The CDR3 DNA reads TGTGCCAGCAGCCAAGTTCCGACGGGGGGGGTAGGGCAGTTCTTC. It encodes CASSQVPTGGVGQFF.